This TCR beta chain is from a study of shared clonotypes between healthy human individuals. Data came from immunoSEQ multiplex PCR; TCRdb stores just in-frame clones and leaves some out. The table records 660,000 or so clones, 95% to 97% of them present only once. Broader study findings: Rarefaction demonstrated incomplete sorted-subset sequencing despite large depth.

Germline V gives CDR1 DFQATT, CDR2 SNEGSKA (reference sequence). The CDR3 runs to 11 residues. Cells designated naive CD8 were CD45RO-negative and were positively selected for CCR7, with terminally differentiated effector memory CD45RA+ cells excluded. With respect to this clone: Its target is not known.

The V call is TRBV20-1, the J call TRBJ2-7; a possible D gene is TRBD2 (5 bases). The sequenced sample was naive CD8+ T cells sorted from blood. This receptor was obtained from a woman aged 30 to 39 in good health. This CDR3 reads CILVEGYEQYF. In DNA form, the CDR3 reads TGCATCCTGGTAGAGGGCTACGAGCAGTACTTC.